This T cell receptor beta chain was sequenced during a study of cytomegalovirus exposure and HLA in healthy donors. Overall study context: Earlier work reported approximately 100 million unique TCR beta sequences from 150 million to 200 million T cells. General observations from the study: A prior analysis recorded that most TCR beta V segments were productive about 87% or about 30% of the time. The study assumed roughly uniform donor sequencing depth for presence/absence analyses.

The CDR3 length is 15 residues. Germline CDR1 SGHNT, CDR2 YENEEA. Deletions cut 3 bases from V and 5 bases from J, with 16 bases between. Comments on this clone: Its target is not known.

Primers for the PCR totalled 60 Vbeta and 13 Jbeta. Assay: immunoSEQ multiplex PCR; the TCRdb copy retains only in-frame clones and omits some. The sample includes more than 80,000 clones, roughly two thirds seen only once; the top ten take roughly 2.8%. The rearrangement uses TRBV11-3 and TRBJ2-5, with D uncertain. This clonotype was sampled from a female donor in good health and CMV-seronegative. Sequenced input: PBMCs. This chain's CDR3 is CASSLGTTTGETQYF. The CDR3 DNA follows: TGTGCCAGCAGCTTGGGTACAACGACCGGGGAGACCCAGTACTTC. Together with reference TRBV11-3 and TRBJ2-5, the CDR3 gives the full variable domain: EAGVVQSPRYKIIEKKQPVAFWCNPISGHNTLYWYLQNLGQGPELLIRYENEEAVDDSQLPKDRFSAERLKGVDSTLKIQPAELGDSAVYLCASSLGTTTGETQYFGPGTRLLVL.